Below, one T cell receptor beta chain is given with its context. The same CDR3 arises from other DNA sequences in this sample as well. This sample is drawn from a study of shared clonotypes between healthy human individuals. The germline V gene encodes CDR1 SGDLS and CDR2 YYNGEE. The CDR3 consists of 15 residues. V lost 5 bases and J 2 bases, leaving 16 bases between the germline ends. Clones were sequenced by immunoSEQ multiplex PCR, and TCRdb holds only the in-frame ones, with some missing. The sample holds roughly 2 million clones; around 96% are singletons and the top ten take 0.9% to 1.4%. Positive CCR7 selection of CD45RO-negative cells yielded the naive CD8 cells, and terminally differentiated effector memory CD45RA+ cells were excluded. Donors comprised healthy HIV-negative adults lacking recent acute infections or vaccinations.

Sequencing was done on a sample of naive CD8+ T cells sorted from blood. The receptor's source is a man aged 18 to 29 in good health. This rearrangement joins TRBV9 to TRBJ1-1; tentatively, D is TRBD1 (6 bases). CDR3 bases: TGTGCCAGCAGTAACAGGGAAGGAGCCAACACTGAAGCTTTCTTT. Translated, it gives CASSNREGANTEAFF.